This T cell receptor beta chain is drawn from a study of molecular identifiers for immune sequencing clone quantification. Sorting was used to obtain naive CD8 T cells (CD8+CD4-CCR7+CD45RA+). This clonotype has only a few counts. Its target is unknown. Generation of bulk TCR libraries relied on previously described methods and listed TCR primers. Each CDR3 protein is one row after TCRdb ran MiXCR on the PCR reads. The sample consists of more than 250,000 distinct CDR3 sequences, around a fifth of them appearing once. Study-wide points: Naive cells had under 1% of molecules in clones above 20 RNA copies, effectors over 97%.

The clonotype comes from a human donor in good health. Some libraries in this study had Jurkat cell RNA spiked in. Source material: naive CD8+ T cells from blood, with Jurkat cell RNA spiked in. Stated subset: FACS-sorted CD8+CD4-CCR7+CD45RA+ naive T cells.

The CDR3 protein is CASSQDRTTGELFF. For the CDR3, the DNA is TGCGCCAGCAGCCAAGATAGGACCACCGGGGAGCTGTTTTTT. The chain recombines TRBV4-1 with TRBJ2-2; no reliable D call. CDR1 is MGHRA and CDR2 is YSYEKL in the germline V gene. Trimming took 0 bases from V and 4 from J, leaving 6 bases between them. The CDR3 covers 14 residues.